Described below is a single T cell receptor beta chain sequence and its context. Its antigen is as yet unknown. Original processing methods: Productive clonotypes were detectable down to 2.59 x 10-5 frequency. Produced via immunoSEQ multiplex PCR; TCRdb's table is partial and in-frame only. That table supplies the V and J calls and clone size; D and trimming were determined from the DNA. The top ten hold over 3% of the sample, which has tens of thousands of clones, approximately 75% seen once. In germline, CDR1 is MDHEN, CDR2 SYDVKM. V was pared by 6 bases and J by 0 bases, with 0 bases of the junction left unmatched. The CDR3 is 15 residues long. This sample was included in a study of STAT5B mutations in CD4+ large granular lymphocyte leukemia. Findings of the study overall: Main leukemic clonotypes were patient-specific, but roughly 26% appeared at low frequency elsewhere. Compared with healthy controls (2/35), patient top clones favored TRBV06 (8/27).

The chain carries TRBV28 and TRBJ2-2; 11 bases line up with TRBD2. This clonotype was sampled from a human donor in good health. The specimen sequenced was CD4+ T cells from blood buffy coats. CDR3 protein: CASRLAGANTGELFF. CDR3 DNA sequence: TGTGCCAGCAGACTAGCGGGAGCGAACACCGGGGAGCTGTTTTTT. Full variable domain (remainder filled in from reference TRBV28 and TRBJ2-2): DVKVTQSSRYLVKRTGEKVFLECVQDMDHENMFWYRQDPGLGLRLIYFSYDVKMKEKGDIPEGYSVSREKKERFSLILESASTNQTSMYLCASRLAGANTGELFFGEGSRLTVL.